This T cell receptor beta chain was found in a study of spatial heterogeneity in lung cancer. Overall study context: Untreated early-stage non-small cell lung cancer patients, 65 to 90 in total, were the donors. The study sequenced follow-up PBMC samples when they were available, at a median of approximately 2 years after resection. The study observed each unique TCR and UMI combination more than ten times on average in raw reads.

From the 5' RACE reads, TCRdb called clonotypes with MiXCR, one entry per CDR3 protein. The sample holds 51,000 or so distinct CDR3 sequences; roughly 8.1% are singletons and the top ten take around 36%. The CDR3 runs to 10 residues. V lost 8 bases and J lost 4, with 5 bases in between. The germline V gene encodes CDR1 WSHSY and CDR2 SAAADI. Indicated time point: blood at routine non-recurrence follow-up after resection. From tumor, nontumor lung or frozen PBMC, whole RNA was taken unsorted for sequencing. This receptor was obtained from a female donor with early-stage non-small cell lung cancer. The specimen comprised PBMCs, sampled at follow-up. V usage is TRBV10-2 and J usage is TRBJ1-1; no firm D call. CDR3 residues: CASLSTEAFF. For the CDR3, the DNA is TGCGCCAGCTTGAGCACTGAAGCTTTCTTT.